This T cell receptor (beta chain) derives from a study of human T cells and chemical hapten exposure (dated by TCRdb to the early 2020s). About the investigation overall: For sensitization, 2% DPC in acetone was applied to an approximately 2 cm by approximately 2 cm area of upper inner arm skin. The patient cohort, mostly female, included alopecia areata with under or over 50% scalp involvement, alopecia totalis and alopecia universalis. Patch tests used Finn chambers with 0.01% DPC on the upper back, scored after 6 days by International Contact Dermatitis Research Group standards. Patients additionally received weekly therapeutic DPC doses to the scalp throughout the roughly 25-week study period. The libraries were sequenced as a pool, and the TCR yield per sample differed mostly because of small variations in library volumes within the pool. Twenty-nine alopecia patients gave blood for TCR sequencing at one to four time points (pre-sensitization, 2, 6 and 24 weeks). The study tracked peripheral blood TCR repertoire changes in vivo during primary and secondary sensitization to the hapten diphenylcyclopropenone (DPC) in alopecia patients. Blood samples were taken from patients before sensitization (week 0) and at 2, 6 and about 24 weeks after DPC sensitization.

The paper as a whole reports these results and caveats: Expanded TCRs formed significantly more large CDR3 similarity clusters than pre-sensitization or healthy control sets, consistent with antigen-driven responses. The number of PT1 expanded TCRs positively correlated with patch test score, significant at thresholds 8, 16 and 32 but not 4. After repeated subsampling, the strength of the expansion versus patch-test correlation and the threshold at which it became significant changed. No change with DPC sensitization was found in the number of TCRs above 1 in 1000 frequency, and no evidence of global repertoire structure alterations was found. All patients had alopecia, a presumed autoimmune disease, so their immune response might differ from that of healthy individuals.

Library construction relied on RACE. The reads were generated on a NextSeq 500. During library preparation, unique molecular identifiers were attached to individual cDNA molecules so that TCRs could be counted in a quantitative, reproducible way. For every blood RNA sample, sequencing covered both the TCR alpha and TCR beta chains. The original pipeline was this. A median of about 89,000 TCRs per sample was observed, with a range of roughly 23,224 to 750,000. The Decombinator software suite was used to annotate the V, J and CDR3 of the TCR reads. To make PS versus PT1 abundance plots, every sample was subsampled to the same number of TCRs (28,000). Expanded TCRs were defined as absent before sensitization and observed at least eight times at the 2-week time point. TCRdb reworked the public reads: Q25 trimming with fastp, MiXCR clone assembly, productive beta chains retained. Identical CDR3 proteins give one entry, which carries the most common genes and DNA. TCRdb, not the original authors, processed these V and J calls. The table for this sample lists about 82,000 distinct CDR3 sequences; 9.5% to 12% of them were counted only once. Around 4.5% of the sample rests with the top ten.

This clonotype was recorded at least ten times. Its recognized antigen is unknown. No quality values exist for individual bases; no much larger clone is one base distant. What the time point label conveys for this sample: patch test 1, 2 weeks after DPC sensitization. The treatment or condition label, as the study defines it: therapeutic diphenylcyclopropenone sensitization with weekly scalp DPC. At each patch-test visit, blood was drawn before the patch test was applied. Patients were eligible if aged 18 to 70, diagnosed with alopecia and judged suitable for DPC therapy, and pregnant patients were excluded. Total RNA was isolated from unfractionated whole blood collected in Tempus Blood RNA tubes. Sequences were derived from whole blood, sampled in connection with sensitization to the hapten diphenylcyclopropenone (DPC). The origin of this receptor is a woman aged 50 to 60 with alopecia areata. Some clones in this sample may be carry-over from other donors' samples.

This receptor has the CDR3 CASSRHTGVGNTIYF. The DNA sequence reads TGTGCCAGCAGCCGACACACAGGGGTTGGAAACACCATATATTTT. The chain uses TRBV12-3 or TRBV12-4 and TRBJ1-3; 7 central nucleotides agree with TRBD1. The CDR3 holds 15 amino acids from the cysteine to the phenylalanine. Only the CDR3 DNA stays, 45 bases, in frame from base 1. Trimming removed 6 bases from V and 3 bases from J; the gene matches leave 8 bases unexplained.